This TCR beta chain emerged from a study of immune heterogeneity within non-small cell lung tumors. Notes on the study in general: For the most part, the T-cell receptor beta clonotypes present at high frequency were distinct from one individual patient to the next. Site-unique high-frequency clones occurred alongside identical dominant CDR3 beta clonotypes that recurred across tumor sites within a patient. Clonality of local T cells correlated moderately but significantly with local tumor mutational burden (R about 0.35).

In the case of this clonotype: The target antigen is unknown.

The authors used roughly 600 ng of bulk tumor genomic DNA per sample as template. From each primary tumor, several far-apart biopsies were obtained during surgery. Curative surgical treatment was performed in patients who had newly diagnosed, untreated non-small cell lung cancer. Multiplex PCR was performed with 32 V and 13 J primers, and it amplified TCR beta CDR3. TCRdb called the multiplex PCR reads again in MiXCR, with one record for every CDR3 protein. This sample has approximately 21,000 distinct CDR3 sequences, with 25% to 30% found just once. The receptor was isolated from a man aged 35-49 years with non-small cell lung cancer. Material for sequencing was lung tumor tissue.

In nucleotides, the CDR3 is TGCAATGCCCAAAGACAGCCGGGGCCATACGAGCAGTACTTC. It yields the protein CNAQRQPGPYEQYF. V gene TRBV20-1 combines with J gene TRBJ2-7; D may be TRBD1 or TRBD2 (5 bases each). CDR1 DFQATT and CDR2 SNEGSKA come from the germline V gene (reference sequence). CDR3 length: 14 amino acids.